Listed here are 30 T cell receptor beta chains from one sample, sequenced in a study of technical replicates of blood from a few donors. The data were produced by immunoSEQ multiplex PCR, yet TCRdb's version contains in-frame clones alone and is incomplete. The sample contains fewer than 85,000 clones, 96% of which appear only once. The sample comprised T cells isolated from PBMCs. The receptors stem from a human donor in good health.

The chain links TRBV5-4 to TRBJ1-1; no firm D call. Trimming stripped 1 base from V and 2 bases from J, with 18 bases between. This CDR3 is 17 amino acids long. Germline assignment: CDR1 SGHNT and CDR2 YYREEE (reference sequence). CDR3 loop: CASSLYPERGPNTEAFF. The DNA of the CDR3 is TGTGCCAGCAGCTTGTACCCCGAGAGAGGGCCTAACACTGAAGCTTTCTTT. Filled out from reference TRBV5-4 and TRBJ1-1, the complete variable domain reads ETGVTQSPTHLIKTRGQQVTLRCSSQSGHNTVSWYQQALGQGPQFIFQYYREEENGRGNFPPRFSGLQFPNYSSELNVNALELDDSALYLCASSLYPERGPNTEAFFGQGTRLTVV.

This sequence joins TRBV11-2 and TRBJ1-2, with D tentatively TRBD1 (6 bases). Looked up from germline, CDR1 is SGHAT and CDR2 is FQNNGV. Trimming removed 10 bases at V and 8 bases at J, with 14 bases between. The CDR3 spans 11 residues. For the CDR3, the DNA is TGTGCCACCTCACAGGGCGCAGGCTACACCTTC. Translating it yields CATSQGAGYTF.

The V call is TRBV27, the J call TRBJ2-7; 8 bases align to TRBD2. The CDR3 has 15 residues. Germline V gives CDR1 MNHEY, CDR2 SMNVEV (reference sequence). V shed 3 bases, J shed 0 bases, and the junction held 4 bases outside the gene matches. CDR3 sequence (DNA): TGTGCCAGCAGTTTGATTAGCGGGATCTCCTACGAGCAGTACTTC. This translates into CASSLISGISYEQYF.

The rearrangement joins TRBV2 to TRBJ1-1; TRBD1 might be the D (5 bases). Germline V gene lookup returns CDR1 SNHLY and CDR2 FYNNEI. With 2 bases removed from V and 6 bases from J, the gap between germline ends came to 16 bases. This CDR3 region has 15 residues. CDR3 loop: CASSEFGALVSEAFF. The CDR3 nucleotides are TGTGCCAGCAGTGAATTTGGGGCCCTTGTCTCTGAAGCTTTCTTT.

V usage is TRBV5-8 and J usage is TRBJ2-7; 9 nucleotides align to TRBD2. Trimming removed 0 bases from V and 3 bases from J; junction bases left unmatched: 1. Germline lookup yields CDR1 SGHTS and CDR2 YDEGEE. The CDR3 consists of 14 residues. The CDR3 coding sequence is TGTGCCAGCAGCTTGGGACTAGCGGTCTACGAGCAGTACTTC. Protein sequence: CASSLGLAVYEQYF.

The chain recombines TRBV28 with TRBJ2-1; 9 positions agree with TRBD2. CDR1 is MDHEN and CDR2 is SYDVKM in the germline V gene. This CDR3 has 12 residues. J lost 4 bases, V lost 11 bases, and 3 bases had no gene match. The CDR3 here is CASLAGYNEQFF. The CDR3 coding sequence is TGTGCCTCCCTAGCGGGATACAATGAGCAGTTCTTC.

The J gene is TRBJ1-1, the V gene TRBV14; D unclear. Germline CDR1 is SGHDN and CDR2 is FVKESK. V was clipped by 4 bases and J by 1 base, with 7 bases between them. The CDR3 is made up of 13 amino acids. The CDR3 reads CASSRWRNTEAFF. In DNA, the CDR3 is TGTGCCAGCAGCCGTTGGAGGAACACTGAAGCTTTCTTT. Full variable domain (remainder filled in from reference TRBV14 and TRBJ1-1): EAGVTQFPSHSVIEKGQTVTLRCDPISGHDNLYWYRRVMGKEIKFLLHFVKESKQDESGMPNNRFLAERTGGTYSTLKVQPAELEDSGVYFCASSRWRNTEAFFGQGTRLTVV.

The chain has TRBV20-1 and TRBJ2-5; tentatively, D is TRBD2 (6 bases). Trimming stripped 6 bases from V and 4 bases from J, with 6 bases between. The CDR3 sequence is 10 residues long. From germline, CDR1 is DFQATT and CDR2 SNEGSKA (reference sequence). CDR3: CSAGGETQYF. The CDR3 DNA reads as TGCAGTGCGGGAGGAGAGACCCAGTACTTC.

CDR3 in amino acids: CASTGEEAKNIQYF. Written as DNA, the CDR3 is TGCGCCAGCACGGGGGAGGAGGCCAAAAACATTCAGTACTTC. V and J are TRBV5-1 and TRBJ2-4, with D possibly matching TRBD2 (6 bases). The V and J ends lost 6 bases and 1 base respectively, with 11 bases between them. CDR1 and CDR2 from the germline V gene are SGHRS and YFSETQ. This CDR3 has 14 residues.

This clone appeared once. The gene calls are TRBV7-2 and TRBJ2-7; 11 positions match TRBD2. The germline CDR1 and CDR2 sequences are SGHTA and FQGNSA. Trimming at V came to 3 bases and at J to 3 bases, leaving 4 bases not matched to a gene. The CDR3 runs 15 residues. The CDR3 nucleotides are TGTGCCAGCAGCTTTAGCGGGAGGGCCGGCTACGAGCAGTACTTC. Its protein product is CASSFSGRAGYEQYF.

The V gene is TRBV2, the J gene TRBJ2-1; 10 nucleotides line up with TRBD2. CDR1 is SNHLY, CDR2 FYNNEI, per germline. Losses at the gene ends were 2 bases for V and 8 bases for J; bases not matched to a gene: 12. The CDR3 length is 17 residues. This CDR3 reads CASSEIMLAGDVDEQFF. The CDR3 DNA is TGTGCCAGCAGTGAAATAATGCTAGCGGGAGATGTGGATGAGCAGTTCTTC.

The rearrangement joins TRBV9 to TRBJ1-2, with 7 bases identical to TRBD1. The CDR3 length is 13 residues. Germline CDR1 reads SGDLS; CDR2 reads YYNGEE. J was trimmed by 8 bases and V by 0 bases; bases with no gene match: 4. The CDR3 reads CASSVEGARGYTF. The CDR3 coding sequence is TGTGCCAGCAGCGTAGAGGGGGCGCGCGGCTACACCTTC.

The chain is built from TRBV27 and TRBJ2-5, with 10 positions matching TRBD2. This CDR3 has 15 amino acids. Germline trimming cut 5 bases from V and 5 bases from J; bases unmatched to any gene: 8. Germline-derived CDR1 and CDR2 are MNHEY and SMNVEV (reference sequence). CDR3 region: CASSLLAGGGETQYF. The CDR3 bases are TGTGCCAGCAGTCTATTAGCGGGAGGAGGGGAGACCCAGTACTTC.

The V and J genes are TRBV6-1 and TRBJ2-5; 7 bases are a match to TRBD2. V dropped 2 bases and J dropped 5; count of bases not matched to a gene: 14. CDR3 length equals 17 residues. The germline gives CDR1 MNHNS, CDR2 SASEGT. In DNA form, the CDR3 reads TGTGCCAGCAGTGAATTTCGTGGGCGGGAGTTAGGTGAGACCCAGTACTTC. Residues: CASSEFRGRELGETQYF.

This chain connects TRBV5-1 to TRBJ2-3, with TRBD2 as a possible D gene (5 bases). This CDR3 contains 14 residues. Germline CDR1 and CDR2: SGHRS and YFSETQ. The V end was cut by 0 bases, the J end by 2 bases, with 7 bases between. The CDR3 DNA reads TGCGCCAGCAGCTTGGGGAGGCTCACAGATACGCAGTATTTT. Encoded protein: CASSLGRLTDTQYF.

The rearrangement uses TRBV18 and TRBJ1-1; no clear D gene. Germline V gene sequence: CDR1 KGHSH, CDR2 LQKENI. V lost 5 bases and J 5 bases, leaving 15 bases between the germline ends. This CDR3 has 14 residues. CDR3 region: CASSDYGAGTEAFF. CDR3 nucleotides: TGTGCCAGCTCAGACTATGGAGCGGGGACTGAAGCTTTCTTT.

The rearrangement joins TRBV15 to TRBJ2-7; D possibly corresponds to TRBD2 (5 bases). Germline CDR1 and CDR2: LNHNV and YYDKDF (reference sequence). The V and J ends lost 5 bases and 1 base respectively, with 15 bases between them. The CDR3 length is 15 residues. The CDR3 loop reads CATSPDWGSSYEQYF. CDR3 nucleotides: TGTGCCACCAGCCCGGACTGGGGATCTTCCTACGAGCAGTACTTC.

This chain links TRBV6-5 with TRBJ1-1; 9 bases are a match to TRBD1. CDR3 length: 16 amino acids. Germline V gene data show CDR1 as MNHEY and CDR2 as SVGAGI. V dropped 2 bases and J dropped 0; count of bases not matched to a gene: 4. CDR3 bases: TGTGCCAGCAGTTACCCCGGACAGGGGATGAACACTGAAGCTTTCTTT. It translates to CASSYPGQGMNTEAFF.

V is TRBV2 and J is TRBJ2-7, with TRBD1 matching over 7 bases. The CDR3 has 13 residues. V gave up 8 bases and J gave up 2 bases; unmatched junction bases: 6. Germline V gives CDR1 SNHLY, CDR2 FYNNEI. CDR3 amino acids: CASLWTGTYEQYF. Here the CDR3 DNA reads TGTGCCAGCCTCTGGACAGGAACCTACGAGCAGTACTTC. The full variable domain, completed using reference TRBV2 and TRBJ2-7, is EPEVTQTPSHQVTQMGQEVILRCVPISNHLYFYWYRQILGQKVEFLVSFYNNEISEKSEIFDDQFSVERPDGSNFTLKIRSTKLEDSAMYFCASLWTGTYEQYFGPGTRLTVT.

The CDR3 is CASSPWTEPLPDTQYF. CDR3 DNA sequence: TGTGCCAGTAGTCCCTGGACAGAGCCCCTTCCAGATACGCAGTATTTT. V and J are TRBV19 and TRBJ2-3; D perhaps matches TRBD1 (6 bases). V was shortened by 5 bases and J by 4 bases, with 19 bases between the two germline ends. Germline lookup yields CDR1 LNHDA and CDR2 SQIVND (reference sequence). The CDR3 is made up of 16 amino acids.

The chain joins TRBV4-1 to TRBJ1-1; D gene ambiguous. Trimming removed 7 bases from V and 2 bases from J, with 17 bases in between. The CDR3 loop spans 15 amino acids. The germline V gene encodes CDR1 MGHRA and CDR2 YSYEKL. The CDR3 DNA follows: TGCGCCAGCACCTTGATTGGCCGGGGAAACACTGAAGCTTTCTTT. This codes for CASTLIGRGNTEAFF.

The chain employs TRBV19 and TRBJ1-3; TRBD1 agrees at 7 bases. The J segment lost 1 base and the V segment lost 4 bases, leaving 4 bases of the junction unmatched. This CDR3 comprises 15 residues. Germline V gene lookup returns CDR1 LNHDA and CDR2 SQIVND (reference sequence). The CDR3 nucleotides read TGTGCCAGTAGTACCGACAGGGAATCTGGAAACACCATATATTTT. Encoded protein: CASSTDRESGNTIYF.

The rearrangement uses TRBV7-3 and TRBJ2-2; 7 bases line up with TRBD2. Per the germline V gene, CDR1 is SGHTA and CDR2 is FQGTGA. V lost 1 base to trimming and J lost 1 base; unmatched junction nucleotides: 0. This CDR3 region has 15 residues. The chain's CDR3 is CASSLRGGNTGELFF. CDR3 bases: TGTGCCAGCAGCTTAAGGGGGGGGAACACCGGGGAGCTGTTTTTT.

This clone has just one count. The chain links TRBV6-5 to TRBJ1-1; D is possibly TRBD1 (5 bases). CDR3 length: 11 residues. Germline CDR1 and CDR2: MNHEY and SVGAGI. With 5 bases removed from V and 10 bases from J, the gap between germline ends came to 11 bases. DNA of the CDR3: TGTGCCAGCAGTGACGGGGGACGAGCTTTCTTT. Translation gives CASSDGGRAFF.

The chain joins TRBV11-1 to TRBJ1-2; 10 nucleotides match TRBD1. Losses at the gene ends were 1 base for V and 5 bases for J; bases not matched to a gene: 4. The CDR3 extends over 15 amino acids. CDR1 is SGHAT, CDR2 FQDESV, per germline (reference sequence). In nucleotides, the CDR3 is TGTGCCAGCAGCTTAGGACAGGGGGCTGCGTATGGCTACACCTTC. This gives the protein CASSLGQGAAYGYTF.

With respect to this clone: Here the CDR3 omits its conserved ending phenylalanine or tryptophan, so a read error is the likely source. The DNA is omitted, as the CDR3 cannot be located on it reliably, and the CDR3 follows TCRdb's listing. This chain's CDR3 is CASRQGAR. The gene calls are TRBV25-1 and TRBJ1-1; the tabulated D call, TRBD1, remains unverified against the DNA. Germline values: CDR1 MGHDK, CDR2 SYGVNS. The CDR3 adds up to 8 amino acids, both ends counted.

The chain uses TRBV5-5 and TRBJ1-1, with TRBD1 as a possible D gene (6 bases). This CDR3 has 12 residues. Trimming removed 5 bases from V and 7 bases from J, with 12 bases in between. From germline, CDR1 is SGHKS and CDR2 YYEKEE (reference sequence). For the CDR3, the DNA is TGTGCCAGCAGGCCGACAGGACATGAAGCTTTCTTT. As protein: CASRPTGHEAFF.

V gene TRBV5-4 combines with J gene TRBJ2-1; 7 bases agree with TRBD1. This CDR3 spans 16 amino acids. The ends lost 4 bases at V and 12 bases at J; junction bases unmatched: 19. Germline V gives CDR1 SGHNT, CDR2 YYREEE (reference sequence). The CDR3 DNA reads TGTGCCAGCAGCGGATCTTCGGGACAGAATCCTAGTGTGCAGTTCTTC. Amino acids: CASSGSSGQNPSVQFF.

The V call is TRBV5-1, the J call TRBJ1-1; tentatively, D is TRBD1 (6 bases). Per germline, CDR1 SGHRS and CDR2 YFSETQ. The CDR3 spans 14 residues. Between the trimmed V and J ends, which lost 4 bases and 4 bases, there was a span of 14 bases. The CDR3 region is CASSQGRGFTEAFF. CDR3 coding DNA: TGCGCCAGCAGCCAAGGCAGGGGTTTCACTGAAGCTTTCTTT.

This chain links TRBV2 with TRBJ2-6, with TRBD1 matching over 10 bases. The CDR3 has 18 amino acids. Germline CDR1 and CDR2: SNHLY and FYNNEI. Unmatched junction bases numbered 11, after V lost 7 bases and J lost 2 bases. CDR3 residues: CASKIPGQGYTGANVLTF. The DNA of the CDR3 is TGTGCCAGCAAAATCCCGGGACAGGGGTATACTGGGGCCAACGTCCTGACTTTC.